The source of this T cell receptor (beta chain) is a study of shared clonotypes between healthy human individuals. Genomic DNA per cell subset filled all wells of several immunoSEQ plates. As originally analysed: ImmunoSEQ yielded junction-only sequences lacking quality scores, so filtering differed. The assay was immunoSEQ multiplex PCR, and TCRdb's table has in-frame clones only and misses some. The V and J calls and clone size are taken from that table; D and trimming were inferred from the DNA. The sample carries hundreds of thousands of clones, less than 80% recorded once. Overall study findings and caveats: A reduction in generation probabilities was seen for non-shared clonotypes relative to those shared by all four donors. What rarefaction showed was incomplete sorted-subset sequencing despite large depth.

V dropped 2 bases and J dropped 2 bases, with 9 bases sitting between them. The CDR3 has 14 amino acids. Germline assignment: CDR1 KGHSH and CDR2 LQKENI. Points on this clone: Its cognate antigen is unknown.

The TCR comes from a woman aged 25-40 years in good health. The J gene is TRBJ1-1, the V gene TRBV18; no definite D call. Sequencing was done on a sample of memory CD4+ T cells sorted from blood. The subset denotes: CD45RA-negative fraction. The CDR3 DNA reads as TGTGCCAGCTCACCAGCCGCACTTAACACTGAAGCTTTCTTT. Translation gives CASSPAALNTEAFF.